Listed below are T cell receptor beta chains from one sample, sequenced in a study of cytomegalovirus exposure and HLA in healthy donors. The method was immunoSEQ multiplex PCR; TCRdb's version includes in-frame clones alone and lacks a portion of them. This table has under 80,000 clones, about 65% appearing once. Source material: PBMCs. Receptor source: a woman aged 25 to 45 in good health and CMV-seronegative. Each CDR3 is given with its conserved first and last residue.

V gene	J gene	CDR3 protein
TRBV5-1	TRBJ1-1	CASSLDSGGPDAFF
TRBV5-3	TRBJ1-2	CARSCNRARGYTF
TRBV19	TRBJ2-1	CASSESGSYNEQFF
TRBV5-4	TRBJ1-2	CASSYDRDGYTF
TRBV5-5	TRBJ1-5	CASSLTGSNQPQHF
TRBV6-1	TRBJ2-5	CASSEGTDQETQYF
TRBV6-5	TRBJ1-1	CASLDRGKTFF
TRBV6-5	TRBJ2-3	CASSILTQGTQYF
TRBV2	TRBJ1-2	CASRPGTGDYYVYGYTF
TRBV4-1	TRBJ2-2	CASSQGLGQGNTGELFF
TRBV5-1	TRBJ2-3	CASSLALAGGSTDTQYF
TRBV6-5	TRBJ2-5	CASRPTRGQETQYF
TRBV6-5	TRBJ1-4	CASGTANEKLFF
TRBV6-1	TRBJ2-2	CASGGQLNTGELFF
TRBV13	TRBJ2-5	CASSSLRETQYF
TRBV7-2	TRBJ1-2	CASSTYRINTDYGYTF
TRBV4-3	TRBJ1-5	CASSQVLGGNQPQHF
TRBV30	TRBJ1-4	CASSRGGLKEKLFF
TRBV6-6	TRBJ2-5	CASSFGLGGETQYF
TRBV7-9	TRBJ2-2	CASSVGLAGNTGELFF
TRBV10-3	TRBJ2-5	CASTGDQETQYF
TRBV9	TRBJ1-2	CASSRDPGDGYTF